What follows describes a single T cell receptor (beta chain). The entry originates in a study of T cells in localized non-small cell lung cancer. Germline loops: CDR1 SGHTS, CDR2 YDEGEE. The CDR3 spans 15 residues. Deletions cut 4 bases from V and 5 bases from J, with 17 bases between. Libraries were prepared by immunoSEQ multiplex PCR; TCRdb keeps only in-frame clonotypes and omits some of them. The sample shows 30,000 to 40,000 clones, roughly 82% of them seen only once. The sequenced sample was peripheral blood, obtained before any cancer treatment. The clonotype was recovered from a male donor at least 60 years old with stage III squamous cell lung carcinoma. V and J are TRBV5-8 and TRBJ2-3; tentative D call: TRBD1 (5 bases). CDR3 bases: TGTGCCAGCAGCCCTTCCCACGCCCAGGGAGATACGCAGTATTTT. Translating gives CASSPSHAQGDTQYF.